This TCR beta chain was identified during a study of CD8+CD57+ T cells in acquired aplastic anemia. Study at large: The average for DNA from sorted CD4+ and CD8+ cells was around 3.4 ug. Healthy donors gave 11 million or so reads on average for CD4+ cells.

Notes on this clonotype: What it binds is not known.

This CDR3 spans 15 amino acids. The germline gives CDR1 MGHDK, CDR2 SYGVNS. Trimming left V 6 bases short and J 7 bases short, with 22 bases between. Genomic DNA constituted the template upon which TCR beta VDJ and CDR3 profiling was performed. MiXCR, run by TCRdb on the reads, gives a single entry per CDR3 protein. The table has approximately 98,000 distinct CDR3 sequences, under 60% seen once. Study-wide findings and caveats: With respect to CD8+ Simpson's diversity, patients and controls did not differ significantly. Shared by patients and controls, nearly 30 CD8+ CDR3s were abundant in patients.

The chain couples TRBV25-1 to TRBJ2-7; TRBD1 or TRBD2 may be the D gene (6 bases each). The sequenced material came from sorted CD4+, CD8+, or CD8+CD57+ T cells (not recorded which) from PBMCs. The sequence was collected from a human donor in good health, serving as a control. CDR3 DNA: TGTGCCAGCAGCAGAGATCGCTCACTAGGGGGGGAGCAGTACTTC. Protein sequence: CASSRDRSLGGEQYF.